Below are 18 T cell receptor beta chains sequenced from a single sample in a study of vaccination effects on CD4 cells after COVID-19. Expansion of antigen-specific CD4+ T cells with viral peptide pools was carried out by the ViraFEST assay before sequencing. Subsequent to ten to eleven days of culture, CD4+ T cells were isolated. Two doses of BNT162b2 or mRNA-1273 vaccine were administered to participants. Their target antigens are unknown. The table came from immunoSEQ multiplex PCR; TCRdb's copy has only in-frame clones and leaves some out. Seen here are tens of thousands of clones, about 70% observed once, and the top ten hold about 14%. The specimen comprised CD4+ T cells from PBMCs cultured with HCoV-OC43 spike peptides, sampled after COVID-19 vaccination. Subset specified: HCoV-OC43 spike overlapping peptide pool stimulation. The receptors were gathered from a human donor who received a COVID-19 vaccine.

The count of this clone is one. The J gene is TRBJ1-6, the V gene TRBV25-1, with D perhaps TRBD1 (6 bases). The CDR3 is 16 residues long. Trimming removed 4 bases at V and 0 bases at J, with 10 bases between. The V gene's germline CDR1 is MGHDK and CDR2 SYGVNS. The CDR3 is CASSVTGSSYNSPLHF. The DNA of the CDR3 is TGTGCCAGCAGTGTAACAGGGAGCTCCTATAATTCACCCCTCCACTTT.

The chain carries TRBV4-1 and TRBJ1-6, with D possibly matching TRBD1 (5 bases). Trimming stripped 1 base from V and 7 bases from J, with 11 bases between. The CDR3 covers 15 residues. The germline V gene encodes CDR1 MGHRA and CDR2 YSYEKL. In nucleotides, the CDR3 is TGCGCCAGCAGCCAAGTCCGTCAGGGAAATTCACCCCTCCACTTT. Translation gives CASSQVRQGNSPLHF.

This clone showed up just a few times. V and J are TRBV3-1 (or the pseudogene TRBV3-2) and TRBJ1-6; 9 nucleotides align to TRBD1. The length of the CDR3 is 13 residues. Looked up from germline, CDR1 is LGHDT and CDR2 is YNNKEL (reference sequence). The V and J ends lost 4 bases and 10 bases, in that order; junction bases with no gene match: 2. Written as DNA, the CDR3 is TGTGCCAGCAGCCGGGACAGGGAATCACCCCTCCACTTT. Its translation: CASSRDRESPLHF.

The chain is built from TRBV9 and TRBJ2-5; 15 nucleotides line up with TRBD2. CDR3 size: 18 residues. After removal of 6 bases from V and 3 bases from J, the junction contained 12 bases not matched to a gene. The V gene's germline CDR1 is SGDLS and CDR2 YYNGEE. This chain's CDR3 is CASNRLGLAGGLEETQYF. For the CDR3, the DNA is TGTGCCAGCAACCGCCTCGGACTAGCGGGAGGGTTGGAAGAGACCCAGTACTTC.

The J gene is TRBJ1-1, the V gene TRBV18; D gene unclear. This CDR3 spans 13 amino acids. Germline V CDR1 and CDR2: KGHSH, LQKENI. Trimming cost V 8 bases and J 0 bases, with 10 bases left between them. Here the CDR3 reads CASRVAMNTEAFF. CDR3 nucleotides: TGTGCCAGCAGGGTAGCCATGAACACTGAAGCTTTCTTT. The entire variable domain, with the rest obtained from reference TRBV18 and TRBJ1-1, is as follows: NAGVMQNPRHLVRRRGQEARLRCSPMKGHSHVYWYRQLPEEGLKFMVYLQKENIIDESGMPKERFSAEFPKEGPSILRIQQVVRGDSAAYFCASRVAMNTEAFFGQGTRLTVV.

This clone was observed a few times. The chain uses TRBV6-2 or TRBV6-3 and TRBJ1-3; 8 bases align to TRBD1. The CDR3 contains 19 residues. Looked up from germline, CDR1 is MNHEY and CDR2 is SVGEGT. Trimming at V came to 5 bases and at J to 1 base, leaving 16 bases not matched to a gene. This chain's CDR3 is CASSPDHRQGTGSGNTIYF. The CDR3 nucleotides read TGTGCCAGCAGTCCGGACCATCGACAGGGGACGGGTTCTGGAAACACCATATATTTT.

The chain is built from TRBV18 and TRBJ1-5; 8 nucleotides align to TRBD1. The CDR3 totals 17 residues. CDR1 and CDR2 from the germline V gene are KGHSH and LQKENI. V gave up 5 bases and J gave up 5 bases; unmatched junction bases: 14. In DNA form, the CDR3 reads TGTGCCAGCTCAAATTACAGGGGGATTACAATCGATCAGCCCCAGCATTTT. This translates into CASSNYRGITIDQPQHF.

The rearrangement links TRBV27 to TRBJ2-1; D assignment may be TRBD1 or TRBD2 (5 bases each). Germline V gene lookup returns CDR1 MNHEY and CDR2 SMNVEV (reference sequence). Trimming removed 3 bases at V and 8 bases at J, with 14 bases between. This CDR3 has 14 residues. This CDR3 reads CASSFPGTPYEQFF. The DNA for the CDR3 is TGTGCCAGCAGTTTCCCCGGGACCCCCTATGAGCAGTTCTTC.

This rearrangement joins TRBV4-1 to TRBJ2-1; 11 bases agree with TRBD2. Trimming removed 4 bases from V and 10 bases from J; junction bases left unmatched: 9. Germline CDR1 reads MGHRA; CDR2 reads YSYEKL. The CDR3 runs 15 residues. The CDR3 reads CASSLTSGDPPEQFF. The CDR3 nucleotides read TGCGCCAGCAGCCTGACTAGCGGGGACCCGCCGGAGCAGTTCTTC.

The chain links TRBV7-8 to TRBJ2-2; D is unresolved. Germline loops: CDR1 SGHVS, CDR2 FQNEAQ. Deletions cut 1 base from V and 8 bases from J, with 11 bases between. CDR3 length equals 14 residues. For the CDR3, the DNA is TGTGCCAGCAGCTTAGAAAGGCCAGCGGGGGAGCTGTTTTTT. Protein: CASSLERPAGELFF.

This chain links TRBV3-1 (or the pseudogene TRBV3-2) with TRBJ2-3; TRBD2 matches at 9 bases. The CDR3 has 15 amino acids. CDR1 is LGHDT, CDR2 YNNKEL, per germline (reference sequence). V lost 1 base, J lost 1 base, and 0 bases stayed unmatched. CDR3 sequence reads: CASSQGTSGTDTQYF. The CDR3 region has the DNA TGTGCCAGCAGCCAAGGGACTAGCGGCACAGATACGCAGTATTTT.

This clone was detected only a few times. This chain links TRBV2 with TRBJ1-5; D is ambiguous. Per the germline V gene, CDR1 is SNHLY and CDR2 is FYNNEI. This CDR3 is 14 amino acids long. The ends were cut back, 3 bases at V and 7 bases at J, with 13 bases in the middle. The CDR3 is CASSEFAGAQPQHF. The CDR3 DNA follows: TGTGCCAGCAGTGAGTTCGCAGGTGCACAGCCCCAGCATTTT.

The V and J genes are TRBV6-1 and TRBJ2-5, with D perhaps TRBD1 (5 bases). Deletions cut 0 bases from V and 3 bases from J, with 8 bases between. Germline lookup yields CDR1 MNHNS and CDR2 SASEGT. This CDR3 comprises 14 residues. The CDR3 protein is CASSEAAQEETQYF. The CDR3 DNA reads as TGTGCCAGCAGTGAAGCGGCACAGGAAGAGACCCAGTACTTC.

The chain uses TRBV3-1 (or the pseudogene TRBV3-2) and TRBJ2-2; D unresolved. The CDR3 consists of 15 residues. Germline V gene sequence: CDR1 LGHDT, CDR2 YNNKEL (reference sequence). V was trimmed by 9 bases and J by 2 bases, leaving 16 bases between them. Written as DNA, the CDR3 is TGTGCCAGTCAACGGGCCTTACAAAACACCGGGGAGCTGTTTTTT. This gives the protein CASQRALQNTGELFF.

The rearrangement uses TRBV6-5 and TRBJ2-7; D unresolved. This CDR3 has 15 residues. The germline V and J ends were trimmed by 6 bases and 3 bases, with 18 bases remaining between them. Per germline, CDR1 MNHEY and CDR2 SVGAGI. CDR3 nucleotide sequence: TGTGCCAGCAGCATTAAAACTATTGCGGTCTACGAGCAGTACTTC. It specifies CASSIKTIAVYEQYF.

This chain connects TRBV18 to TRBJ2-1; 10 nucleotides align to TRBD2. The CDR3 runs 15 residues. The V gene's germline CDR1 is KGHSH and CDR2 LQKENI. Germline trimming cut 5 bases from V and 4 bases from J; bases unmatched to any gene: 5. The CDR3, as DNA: TGTGCCAGCTCATTCGGACTAGCGGCTTACAATGAGCAGTTCTTC. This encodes CASSFGLAAYNEQFF.

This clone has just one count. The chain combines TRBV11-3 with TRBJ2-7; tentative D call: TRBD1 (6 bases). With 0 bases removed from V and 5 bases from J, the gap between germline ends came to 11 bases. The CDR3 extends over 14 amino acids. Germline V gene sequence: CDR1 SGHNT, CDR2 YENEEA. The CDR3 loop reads CASSLEGQSHEQYF. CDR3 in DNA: TGTGCCAGCAGCTTAGAAGGACAGAGCCACGAGCAGTACTTC.

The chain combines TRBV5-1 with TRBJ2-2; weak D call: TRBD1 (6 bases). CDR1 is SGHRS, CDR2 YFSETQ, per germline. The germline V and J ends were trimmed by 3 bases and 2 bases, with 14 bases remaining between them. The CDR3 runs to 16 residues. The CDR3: CASSSLTGSNTGELFF. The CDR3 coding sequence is TGCGCCAGCAGCTCCCTGACAGGATCTAACACCGGGGAGCTGTTTTTT.